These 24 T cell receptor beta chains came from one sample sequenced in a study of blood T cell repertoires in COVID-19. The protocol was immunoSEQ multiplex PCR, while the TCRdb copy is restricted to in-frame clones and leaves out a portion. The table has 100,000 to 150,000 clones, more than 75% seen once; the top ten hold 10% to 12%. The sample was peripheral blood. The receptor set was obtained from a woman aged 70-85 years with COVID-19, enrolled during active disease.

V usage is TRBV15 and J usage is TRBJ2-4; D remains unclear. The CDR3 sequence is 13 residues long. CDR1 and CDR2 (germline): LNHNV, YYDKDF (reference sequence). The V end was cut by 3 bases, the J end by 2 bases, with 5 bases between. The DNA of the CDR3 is TGTGCCACCAGCAGCAACACCAAAAACATTCAGTACTTC. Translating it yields CATSSNTKNIQYF. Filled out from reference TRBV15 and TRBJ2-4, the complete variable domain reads DAMVIQNPRYQVTQFGKPVTLSCSQTLNHNVMYWYQQKSSQAPKLLFHYYDKDFNNEADTPDNFQSRRPNTSFCFLDIRSPGLGDTAMYLCATSSNTKNIQYFGAGTRLSVL.

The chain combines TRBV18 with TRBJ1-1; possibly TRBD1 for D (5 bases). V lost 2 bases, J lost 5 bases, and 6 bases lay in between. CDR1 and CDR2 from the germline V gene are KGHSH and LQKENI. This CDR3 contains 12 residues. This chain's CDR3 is CASSPKGTEAFF. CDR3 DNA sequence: TGTGCCAGCTCACCAAAGGGGACTGAAGCTTTCTTT. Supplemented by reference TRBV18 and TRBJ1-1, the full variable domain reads NAGVMQNPRHLVRRRGQEARLRCSPMKGHSHVYWYRQLPEEGLKFMVYLQKENIIDESGMPKERFSAEFPKEGPSILRIQQVVRGDSAAYFCASSPKGTEAFFGQGTRLTVV.

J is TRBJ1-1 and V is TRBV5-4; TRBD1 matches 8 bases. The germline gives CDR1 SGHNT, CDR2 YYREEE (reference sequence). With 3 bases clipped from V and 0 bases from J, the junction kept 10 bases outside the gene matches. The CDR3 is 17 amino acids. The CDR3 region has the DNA TGTGCCAGCAGCTCAGGACAGGGAGGGACCCTGAACACTGAAGCTTTCTTT. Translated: CASSSGQGGTLNTEAFF.

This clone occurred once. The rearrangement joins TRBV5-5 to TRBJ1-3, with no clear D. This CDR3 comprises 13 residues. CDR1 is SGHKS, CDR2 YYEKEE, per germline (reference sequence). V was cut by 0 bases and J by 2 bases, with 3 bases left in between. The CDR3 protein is CASSLEPGNTIYF. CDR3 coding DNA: TGTGCCAGCAGCTTGGAGCCTGGAAACACCATATATTTT.

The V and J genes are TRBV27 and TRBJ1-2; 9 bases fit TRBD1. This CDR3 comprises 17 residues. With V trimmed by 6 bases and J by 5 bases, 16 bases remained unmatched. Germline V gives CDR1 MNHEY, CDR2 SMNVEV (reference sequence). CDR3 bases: TGTGCCAGCAGGCGAAACCGGGACAGGGACGTCGGGTATGGCTACACCTTC. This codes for CASRRNRDRDVGYGYTF.

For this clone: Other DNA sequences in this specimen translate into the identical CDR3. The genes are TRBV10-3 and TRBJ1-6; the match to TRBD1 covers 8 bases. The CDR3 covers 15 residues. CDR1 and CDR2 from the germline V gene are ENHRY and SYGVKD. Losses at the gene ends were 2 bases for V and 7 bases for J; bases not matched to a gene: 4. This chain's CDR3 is CAISEGRTGNSPLHF. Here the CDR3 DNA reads TGTGCCATCAGTGAGGGTAGGACAGGGAATTCACCCCTCCACTTT.

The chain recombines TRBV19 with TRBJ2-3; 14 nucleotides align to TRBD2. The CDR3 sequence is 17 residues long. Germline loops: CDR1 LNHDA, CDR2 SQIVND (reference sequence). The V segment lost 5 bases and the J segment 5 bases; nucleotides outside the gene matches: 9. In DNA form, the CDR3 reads TGTGCCAGTAGTCCGAGCGGACTAGCGGGGGGTCTAGATACGCAGTATTTT. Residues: CASSPSGLAGGLDTQYF.

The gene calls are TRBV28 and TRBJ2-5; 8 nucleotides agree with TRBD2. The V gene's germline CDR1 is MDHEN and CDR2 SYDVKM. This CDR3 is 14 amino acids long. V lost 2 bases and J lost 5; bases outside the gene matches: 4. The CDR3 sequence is CASSLRRGEETQYF. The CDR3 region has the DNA TGTGCCAGCAGTTTAAGGCGGGGGGAGGAGACCCAGTACTTC.

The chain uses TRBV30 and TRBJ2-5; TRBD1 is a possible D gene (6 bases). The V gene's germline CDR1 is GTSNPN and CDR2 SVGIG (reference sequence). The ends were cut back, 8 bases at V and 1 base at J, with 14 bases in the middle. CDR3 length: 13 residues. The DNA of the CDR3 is TGTGCCGGGGGAGTGGACAGCCAAGAGACCCAGTACTTC. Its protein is CAGGVDSQETQYF.

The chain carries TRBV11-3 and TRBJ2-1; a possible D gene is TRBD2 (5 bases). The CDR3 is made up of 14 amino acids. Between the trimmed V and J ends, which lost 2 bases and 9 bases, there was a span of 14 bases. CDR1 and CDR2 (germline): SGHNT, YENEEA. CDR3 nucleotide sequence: TGTGCCAGCAGCTTAAAGACGGGCCGGGGTGAGCAGTTCTTC. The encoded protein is CASSLKTGRGEQFF.

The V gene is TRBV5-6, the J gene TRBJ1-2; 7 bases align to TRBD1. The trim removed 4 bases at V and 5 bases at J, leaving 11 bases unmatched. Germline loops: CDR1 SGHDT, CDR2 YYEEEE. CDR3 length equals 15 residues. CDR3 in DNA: TGTGCCAGCAGCGCAGGGGGTGGGCGGCAGTATGGCTACACCTTC. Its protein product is CASSAGGGRQYGYTF. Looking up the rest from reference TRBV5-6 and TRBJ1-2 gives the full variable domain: DAGVTQSPTHLIKTRGQQVTLRCSPKSGHDTVSWYQQALGQGPQFIFQYYEEEERQRGNFPDRFSGHQFPNYSSELNVNALLLGDSALYLCASSAGGGRQYGYTFGSGTRLTVV.

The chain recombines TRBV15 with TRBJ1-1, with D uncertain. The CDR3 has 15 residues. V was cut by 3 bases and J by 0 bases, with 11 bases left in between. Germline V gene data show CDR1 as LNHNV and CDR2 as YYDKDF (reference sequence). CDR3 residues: CATSRGSTMNTEAFF. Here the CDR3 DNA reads TGTGCCACCAGCAGGGGCTCTACAATGAACACTGAAGCTTTCTTT.

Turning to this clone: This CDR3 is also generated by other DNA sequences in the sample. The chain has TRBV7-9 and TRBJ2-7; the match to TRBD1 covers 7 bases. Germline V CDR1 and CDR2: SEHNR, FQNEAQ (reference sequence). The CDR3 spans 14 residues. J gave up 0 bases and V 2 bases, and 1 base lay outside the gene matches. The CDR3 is CASSLRDSSYEQYF. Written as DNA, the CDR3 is TGTGCCAGCAGCTTACGGGACAGCTCCTACGAGCAGTACTTC.

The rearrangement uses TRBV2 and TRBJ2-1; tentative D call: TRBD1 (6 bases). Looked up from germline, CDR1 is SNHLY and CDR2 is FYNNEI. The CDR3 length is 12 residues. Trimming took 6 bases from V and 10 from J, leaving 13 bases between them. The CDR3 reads CASSHREGEQFF. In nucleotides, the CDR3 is TGTGCCAGCAGCCACAGGGAAGGGGAGCAGTTCTTC.

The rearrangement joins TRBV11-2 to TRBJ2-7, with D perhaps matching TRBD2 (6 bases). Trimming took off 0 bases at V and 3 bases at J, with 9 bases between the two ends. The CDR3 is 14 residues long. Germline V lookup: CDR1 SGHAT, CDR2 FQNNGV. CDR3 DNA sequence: TGTGCCAGCAGCTTAGATGGGGGGATCTACGAGCAGTACTTC. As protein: CASSLDGGIYEQYF.

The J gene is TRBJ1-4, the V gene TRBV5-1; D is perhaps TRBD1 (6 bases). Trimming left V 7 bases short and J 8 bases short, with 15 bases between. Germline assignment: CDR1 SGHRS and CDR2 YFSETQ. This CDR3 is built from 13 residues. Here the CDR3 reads CASATGIQEKLFF. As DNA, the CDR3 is TGCGCCAGCGCAACAGGGATCCAGGAAAAACTGTTTTTT.

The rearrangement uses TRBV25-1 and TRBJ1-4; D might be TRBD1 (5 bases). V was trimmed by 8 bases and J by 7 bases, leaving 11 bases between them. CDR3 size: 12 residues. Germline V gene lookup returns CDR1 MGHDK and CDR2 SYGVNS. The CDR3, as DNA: TGTGCCAGCCGCAGACAGACTGAAAAACTGTTTTTT. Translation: CASRRQTEKLFF.

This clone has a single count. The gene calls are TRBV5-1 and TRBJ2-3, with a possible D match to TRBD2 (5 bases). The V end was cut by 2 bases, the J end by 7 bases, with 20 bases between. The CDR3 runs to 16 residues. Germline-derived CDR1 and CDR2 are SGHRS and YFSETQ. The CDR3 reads CASSFSFAGDANTQYF. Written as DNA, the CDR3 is TGCGCCAGCAGCTTTTCCTTCGCCGGGGATGCTAATACGCAGTATTTT. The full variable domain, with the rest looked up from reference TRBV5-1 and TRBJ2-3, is KAGVTQTPRYLIKTRGQQVTLSCSPISGHRSVSWYQQTPGQGLQFLFEYFSETQRNKGNFPGRFSGRQFSNSRSEMNVSTLELGDSALYLCASSFSFAGDANTQYFGPGTRLTVL.

The CDR3 DNA reads TGCGCCAGCAGCTTGGATGGGGTCAGGGGTTCTGGAAACACCATATATTTT. It encodes CASSLDGVRGSGNTIYF. The chain uses TRBV5-1 and TRBJ1-3, with D maybe TRBD1 (6 bases). The CDR3 totals 17 residues. Germline values: CDR1 SGHRS, CDR2 YFSETQ. Deletions cut 0 bases from V and 1 base from J, with 14 bases between.

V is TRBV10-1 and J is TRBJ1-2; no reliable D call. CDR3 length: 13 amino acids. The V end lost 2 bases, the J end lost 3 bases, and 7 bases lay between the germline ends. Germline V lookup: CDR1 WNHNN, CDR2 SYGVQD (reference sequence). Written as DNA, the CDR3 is TGCGCCAGCAGTGAGCTCCGGGACTATGGCTACACCTTC. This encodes CASSELRDYGYTF.

CDR3: CASSIKGQGLHQPQHF. The CDR3 nucleotides read TGTGCCAGTAGTATCAAAGGACAGGGTTTGCATCAGCCCCAGCATTTT. The chain employs TRBV19 and TRBJ1-5; TRBD1 matches at 8 bases. Unmatched junction bases numbered 9, after V lost 3 bases and J lost 5 bases. Germline V gene data show CDR1 as LNHDA and CDR2 as SQIVND (reference sequence). The CDR3 has 16 amino acids.

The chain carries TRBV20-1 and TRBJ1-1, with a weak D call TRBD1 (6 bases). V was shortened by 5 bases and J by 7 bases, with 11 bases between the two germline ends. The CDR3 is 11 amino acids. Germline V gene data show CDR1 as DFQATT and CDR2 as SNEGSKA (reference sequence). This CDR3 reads CSARRGNEAFF. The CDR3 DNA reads TGCAGTGCTCGTAGGGGGAATGAAGCTTTCTTT.

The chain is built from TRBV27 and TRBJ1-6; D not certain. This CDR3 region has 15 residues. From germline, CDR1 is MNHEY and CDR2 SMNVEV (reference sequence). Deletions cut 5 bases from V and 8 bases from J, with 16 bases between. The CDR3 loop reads CASSPAGRLDSPLHF. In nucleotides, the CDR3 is TGTGCCAGCAGTCCGGCCGGGAGACTGGATTCACCCCTCCACTTT.

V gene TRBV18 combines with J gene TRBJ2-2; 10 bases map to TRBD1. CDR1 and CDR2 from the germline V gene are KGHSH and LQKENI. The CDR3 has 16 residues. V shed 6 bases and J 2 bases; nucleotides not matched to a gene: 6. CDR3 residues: CASSLTGGPNTGELFF. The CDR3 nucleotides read TGTGCCAGCTCCCTGACAGGGGGCCCAAACACCGGGGAGCTGTTTTTT.